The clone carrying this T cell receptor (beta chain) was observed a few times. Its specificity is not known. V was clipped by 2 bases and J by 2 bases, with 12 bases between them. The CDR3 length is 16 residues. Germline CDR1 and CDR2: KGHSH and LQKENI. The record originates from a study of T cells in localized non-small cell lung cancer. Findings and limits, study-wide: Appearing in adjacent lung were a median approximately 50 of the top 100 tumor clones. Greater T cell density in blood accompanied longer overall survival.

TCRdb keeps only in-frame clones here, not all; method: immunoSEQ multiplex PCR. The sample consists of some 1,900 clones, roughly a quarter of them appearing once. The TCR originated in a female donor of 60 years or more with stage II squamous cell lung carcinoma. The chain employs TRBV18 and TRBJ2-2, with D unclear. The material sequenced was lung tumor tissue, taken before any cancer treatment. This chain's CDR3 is CASSPEIGRNTGELFF. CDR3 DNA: TGTGCCAGCTCACCAGAGATAGGAAGAAACACCGGGGAGCTGTTTTTT.